The subject of this entry is one TCR beta chain. The V gene lost 6 bases and the J gene lost 4 bases, with 10 bases spanning the gap. The CDR3 sequence is 14 residues long. The germline V gene encodes CDR1 SNHLY and CDR2 FYNNEI. These data originate in a study of blood T cell repertoires in COVID-19. Looking at the study overall: Collection of acute and convalescent COVID-19 samples took place in the United States, Italy and Spain. Nucleic acid was either cDNA or gDNA, and it came from T cells, B-cell-depleted T cells, or PBMCs.

In the original analysis: Estimation of nucleated cell counts was performed using reference gene primer amplification. TCRdb's copy holds only in-frame clones and misses some; the assay was immunoSEQ multiplex PCR. The V and J calls and clone size were taken over from that table, and D and trimming were inferred from the DNA. Among around 160,000 clones, about 90% were seen once, and the ten largest hold approximately 2.5%. The source material was peripheral blood. The receptor was derived from a human donor in a cohort sampled during active COVID-19. The rearrangement links TRBV2 to TRBJ1-6; the D is unclear. CDR3: CASRIDRYNSPLHF. CDR3 nucleotides: TGTGCCAGCAGGATAGATCGTTATAATTCACCCCTCCACTTT.